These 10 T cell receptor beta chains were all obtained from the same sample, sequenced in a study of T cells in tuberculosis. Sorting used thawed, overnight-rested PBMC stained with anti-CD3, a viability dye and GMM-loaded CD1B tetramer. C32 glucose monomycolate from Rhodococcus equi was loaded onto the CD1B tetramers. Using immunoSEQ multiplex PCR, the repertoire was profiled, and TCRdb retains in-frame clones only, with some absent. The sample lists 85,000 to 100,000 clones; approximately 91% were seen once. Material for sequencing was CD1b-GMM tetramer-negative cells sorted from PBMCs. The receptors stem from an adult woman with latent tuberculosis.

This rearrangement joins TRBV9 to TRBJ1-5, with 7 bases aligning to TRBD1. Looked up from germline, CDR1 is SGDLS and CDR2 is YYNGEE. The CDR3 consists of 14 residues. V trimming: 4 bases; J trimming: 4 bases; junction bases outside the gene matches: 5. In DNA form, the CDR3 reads TGTGCCAGCAGCCCCGGACAGGCGAATCAGCCCCAGCATTTT. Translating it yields CASSPGQANQPQHF.

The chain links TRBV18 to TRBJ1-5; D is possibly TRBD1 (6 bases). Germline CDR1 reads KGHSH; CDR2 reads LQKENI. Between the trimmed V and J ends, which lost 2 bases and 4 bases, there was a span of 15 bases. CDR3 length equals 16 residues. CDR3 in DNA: TGTGCCAGCTCACCATCCGGGACAACAAATAATCAGCCCCAGCATTTT. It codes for CASSPSGTTNNQPQHF.

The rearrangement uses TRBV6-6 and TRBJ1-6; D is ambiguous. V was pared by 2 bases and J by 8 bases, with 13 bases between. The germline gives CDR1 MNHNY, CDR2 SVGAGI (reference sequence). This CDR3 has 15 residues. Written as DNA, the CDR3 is TGTGCCAGCAGTTACCGTAGCGGGAGGGATTCACCCCTCCACTTT. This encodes CASSYRSGRDSPLHF.

CDR3 DNA: TGTGCCAGCAGTTACCACACAGGGGGTCGTCAGCCCCAGCATTTT. Translation: CASSYHTGGRQPQHF. The V call is TRBV6-6, the J call TRBJ1-5; 8 bases match TRBD1. CDR3 length equals 15 residues. After removal of 2 bases from V and 6 bases from J, the junction contained 6 bases not matched to a gene. CDR1 and CDR2 from the germline V gene are MNHNY and SVGAGI (reference sequence).

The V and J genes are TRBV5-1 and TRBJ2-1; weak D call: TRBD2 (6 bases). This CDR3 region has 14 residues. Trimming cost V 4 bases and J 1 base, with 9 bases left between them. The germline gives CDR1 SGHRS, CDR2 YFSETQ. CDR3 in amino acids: CASSGGRSYNEQFF. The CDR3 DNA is TGCGCCAGCAGCGGGGGGAGGTCCTACAATGAGCAGTTCTTC.

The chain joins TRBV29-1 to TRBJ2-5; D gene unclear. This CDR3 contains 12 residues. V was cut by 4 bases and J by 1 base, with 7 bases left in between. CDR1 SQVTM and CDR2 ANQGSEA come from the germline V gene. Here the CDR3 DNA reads TGCAGCGTTGGCCGGTCCCAAGAGACCCAGTACTTC. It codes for CSVGRSQETQYF.

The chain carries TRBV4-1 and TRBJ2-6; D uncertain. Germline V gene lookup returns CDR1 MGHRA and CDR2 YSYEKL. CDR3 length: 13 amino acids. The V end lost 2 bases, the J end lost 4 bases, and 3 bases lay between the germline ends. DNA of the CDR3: TGCGCCAGCAGCCAACAGGGGGCCAACGTCCTGACTTTC. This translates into CASSQQGANVLTF.

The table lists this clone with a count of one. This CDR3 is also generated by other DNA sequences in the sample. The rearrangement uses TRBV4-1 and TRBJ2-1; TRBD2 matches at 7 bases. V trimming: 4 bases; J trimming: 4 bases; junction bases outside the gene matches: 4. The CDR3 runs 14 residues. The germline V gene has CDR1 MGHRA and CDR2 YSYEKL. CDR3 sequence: CASSPLAGYNEQFF. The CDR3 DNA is TGCGCCAGCAGCCCATTAGCGGGTTACAATGAGCAGTTCTTC.

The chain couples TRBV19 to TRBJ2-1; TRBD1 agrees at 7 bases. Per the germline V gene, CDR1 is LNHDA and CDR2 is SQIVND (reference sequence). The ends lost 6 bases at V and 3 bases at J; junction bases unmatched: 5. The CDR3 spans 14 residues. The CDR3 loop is CASRGAGGYNEQFF. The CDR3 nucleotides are TGTGCCAGTAGGGGGGCAGGGGGCTACAATGAGCAGTTCTTC. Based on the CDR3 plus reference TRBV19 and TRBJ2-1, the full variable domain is DGGITQSPKYLFRKEGQNVTLSCEQNLNHDAMYWYRQDPGQGLRLIYYSQIVNDFQKGDIAEGYSVSREKKESFPLTVTSAQKNPTAFYLCASRGAGGYNEQFFGPGTRLTVL.

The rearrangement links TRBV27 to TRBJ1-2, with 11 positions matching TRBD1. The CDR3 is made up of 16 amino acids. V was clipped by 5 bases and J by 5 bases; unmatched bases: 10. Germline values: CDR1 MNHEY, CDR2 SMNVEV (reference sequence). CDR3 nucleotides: TGTGCCAGCAGTCCCGGACAGGGGGCAAGCCTGTATGGCTACACCTTC. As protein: CASSPGQGASLYGYTF.